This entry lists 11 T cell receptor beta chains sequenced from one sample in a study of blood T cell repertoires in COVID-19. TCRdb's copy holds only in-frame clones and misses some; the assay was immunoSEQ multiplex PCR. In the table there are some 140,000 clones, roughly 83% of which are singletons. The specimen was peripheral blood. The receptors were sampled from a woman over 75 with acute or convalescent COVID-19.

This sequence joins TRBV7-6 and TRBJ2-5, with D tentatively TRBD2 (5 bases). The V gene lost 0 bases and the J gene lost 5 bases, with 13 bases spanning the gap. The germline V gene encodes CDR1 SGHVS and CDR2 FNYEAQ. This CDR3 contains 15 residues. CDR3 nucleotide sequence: TGTGCCAGCAGCTTAGCAGCACGCGGGCGGGAGACCCAGTACTTC. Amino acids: CASSLAARGRETQYF.

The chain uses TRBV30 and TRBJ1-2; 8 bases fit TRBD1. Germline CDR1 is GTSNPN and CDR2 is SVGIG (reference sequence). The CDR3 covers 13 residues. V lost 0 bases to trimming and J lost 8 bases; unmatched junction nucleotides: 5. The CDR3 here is CAWSVLTGGGYTF. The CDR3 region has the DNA TGTGCCTGGAGTGTACTAACAGGGGGAGGCTACACCTTC.

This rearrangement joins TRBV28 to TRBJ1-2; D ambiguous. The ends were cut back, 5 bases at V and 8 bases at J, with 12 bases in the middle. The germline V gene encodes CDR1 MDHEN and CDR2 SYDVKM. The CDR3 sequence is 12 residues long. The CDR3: CASSTPGRGYTF. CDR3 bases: TGTGCCAGCAGTACCCCCGGGAGAGGCTACACCTTC.

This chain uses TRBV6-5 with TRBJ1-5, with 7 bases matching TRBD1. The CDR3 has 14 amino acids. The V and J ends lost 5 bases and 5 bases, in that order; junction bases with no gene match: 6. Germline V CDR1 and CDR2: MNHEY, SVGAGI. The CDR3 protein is CASSRGQADQPQHF. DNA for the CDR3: TGTGCCAGCAGTCGCGGACAGGCCGATCAGCCCCAGCATTTT.

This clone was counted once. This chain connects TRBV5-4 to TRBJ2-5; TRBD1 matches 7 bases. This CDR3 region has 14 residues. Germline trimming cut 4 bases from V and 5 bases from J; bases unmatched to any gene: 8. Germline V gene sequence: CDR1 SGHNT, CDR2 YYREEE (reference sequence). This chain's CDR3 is CASSGRQGVETQYF. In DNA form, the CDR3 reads TGTGCCAGCAGCGGAAGACAGGGTGTGGAGACCCAGTACTTC. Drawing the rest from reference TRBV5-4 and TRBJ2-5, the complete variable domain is ETGVTQSPTHLIKTRGQQVTLRCSSQSGHNTVSWYQQALGQGPQFIFQYYREEENGRGNFPPRFSGLQFPNYSSELNVNALELDDSALYLCASSGRQGVETQYFGPGTRLLVL.

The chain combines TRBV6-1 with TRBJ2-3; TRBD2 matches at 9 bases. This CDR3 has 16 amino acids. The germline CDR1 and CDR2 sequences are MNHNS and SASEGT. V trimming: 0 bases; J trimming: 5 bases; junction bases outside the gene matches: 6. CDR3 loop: CASSEAAGGGVDTQYF. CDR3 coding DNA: TGTGCCAGCAGTGAAGCGGCGGGAGGGGGGGTAGATACGCAGTATTTT.

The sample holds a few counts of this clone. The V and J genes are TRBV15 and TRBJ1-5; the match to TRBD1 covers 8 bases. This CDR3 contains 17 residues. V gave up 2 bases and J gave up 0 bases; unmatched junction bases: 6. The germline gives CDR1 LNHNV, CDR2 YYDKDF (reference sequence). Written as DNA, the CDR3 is TGTGCCACCAGCAGATCGGACAGGGCATATAGCAATCAGCCCCAGCATTTT. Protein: CATSRSDRAYSNQPQHF.

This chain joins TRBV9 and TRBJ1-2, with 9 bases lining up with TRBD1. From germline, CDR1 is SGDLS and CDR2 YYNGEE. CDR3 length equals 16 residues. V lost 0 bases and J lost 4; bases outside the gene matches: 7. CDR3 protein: CASSVDGDREGYGYTF. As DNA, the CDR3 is TGTGCCAGCAGCGTAGACGGGGACAGGGAAGGCTATGGCTACACCTTC.

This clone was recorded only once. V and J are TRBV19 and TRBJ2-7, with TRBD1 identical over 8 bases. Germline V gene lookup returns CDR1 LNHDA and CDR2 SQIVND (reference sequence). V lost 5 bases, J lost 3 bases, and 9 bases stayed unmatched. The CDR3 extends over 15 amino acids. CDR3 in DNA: TGTGCCAGTAGTCTCGGGCCAGGGGGCCACTACGAGCAGTACTTC. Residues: CASSLGPGGHYEQYF.

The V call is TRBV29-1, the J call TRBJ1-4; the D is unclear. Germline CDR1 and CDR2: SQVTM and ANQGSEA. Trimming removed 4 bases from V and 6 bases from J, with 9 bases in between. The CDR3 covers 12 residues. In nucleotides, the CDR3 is TGCAGCGTTGTAGGCGGGGATGAAAAACTGTTTTTT. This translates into CSVVGGDEKLFF.

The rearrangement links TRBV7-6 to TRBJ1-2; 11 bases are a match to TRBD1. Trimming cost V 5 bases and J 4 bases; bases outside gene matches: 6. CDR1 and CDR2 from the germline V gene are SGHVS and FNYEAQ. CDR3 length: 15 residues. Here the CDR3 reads CASSPGQGAPYGYTF. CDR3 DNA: TGTGCCAGCAGCCCCGGACAGGGGGCCCCCTATGGCTACACCTTC.